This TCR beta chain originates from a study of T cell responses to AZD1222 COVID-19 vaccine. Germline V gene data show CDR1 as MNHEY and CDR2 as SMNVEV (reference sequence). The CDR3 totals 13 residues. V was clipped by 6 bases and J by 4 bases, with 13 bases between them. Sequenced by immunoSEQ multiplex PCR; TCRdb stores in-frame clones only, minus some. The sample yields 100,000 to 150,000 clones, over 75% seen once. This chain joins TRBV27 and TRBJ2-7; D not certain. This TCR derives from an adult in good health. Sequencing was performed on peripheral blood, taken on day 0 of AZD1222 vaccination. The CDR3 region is CASRTYTAYEQYF. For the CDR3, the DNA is TGTGCCAGCAGAACTTACACCGCTTACGAGCAGTACTTC.